These T cell receptor beta chains were read from a single sample in a study of T cell responses to AZD1222 COVID-19 vaccine. Data came from immunoSEQ multiplex PCR; TCRdb stores just in-frame clones and leaves some out. The sample yields approximately 150,000 clones, 88% seen once. The source was peripheral blood, collected 28 days after the second dose of the MenACWY control vaccine. Every receptor here comes from an adult who received the MenACWY meningococcal vaccine as a control. The CDR3 runs from the conserved cysteine through the conserved F or W. Fields, in order: V gene, CDR3 length, D gene, J gene, clone size, CDR3 protein, CDR3 DNA. D genes are given only for firm matches. The listing skips clone size in some rows; elsewhere it reads once, few, many or a size class.

>TRBV7-2|13|-|TRBJ1-5|-
CASSNRGNQPQHF
TGTGCCAGCAGCAACAGGGGCAATCAGCCCCAGCATTTT
>TRBV10-3|17|-|TRBJ1-2|-
CAISSGLGFDPDYGYTF
TGTGCCATCAGCTCTGGGTTAGGGTTTGACCCGGACTATGGCTACACCTTC
>TRBV30|12|-|TRBJ1-2|-
CAWSERPTGYTF
TGTGCCTGGAGTGAACGCCCGACGGGCTACACCTTC
>TRBV14|15|-|TRBJ1-2|-
CASSLVHPVPYGYTF
TGTGCCAGCAGCTTAGTCCATCCGGTCCCATATGGCTACACCTTC
>TRBV7-9|14|-|TRBJ2-1|once
CASSLEQGTDEQFF
TGTGCCAGCAGTTTAGAACAGGGAACGGATGAGCAGTTCTTC
>TRBV5-4|13|TRBD1|TRBJ2-2|-
CASSSQGAGELFF
TGTGCCAGCAGCAGCCAGGGGGCCGGGGAGCTGTTTTTT
>TRBV4-3|18|TRBD2|TRBJ2-3|once
CASSQDVASGGSTDTQYF
TGCGCCAGCAGCCAAGATGTCGCTAGCGGGGGTAGCACAGATACGCAGTATTTT
>TRBV7-8|18|TRBD2|TRBJ2-7|-
CASSLVGGAGGPRGEQYF
TGTGCCAGCAGCTTAGTTGGGGGAGCGGGGGGGCCCCGCGGCGAGCAGTACTTC
>TRBV29-1|14|-|TRBJ1-1|-
CSVEGNAAGTEAFF
TGCAGCGTTGAGGGAAATGCGGCGGGGACTGAAGCTTTCTTT
>TRBV7-2|14|-|TRBJ1-1|-
CASSLALAVTEAFF
TGTGCCAGCAGCTTAGCGCTAGCCGTCACTGAAGCTTTCTTT
>TRBV7-3|15|TRBD1|TRBJ1-6|-
CASSRGTASNSPLHF
TGTGCCAGCAGCAGGGGGACAGCGTCTAATTCACCCCTCCACTTT
>TRBV5-1|17|TRBD2|TRBJ2-3|-
CASSSSGTSGITDTQYF
TGCGCCAGCAGCTCCTCCGGGACTAGCGGGATCACAGATACGCAGTATTTT
>TRBV7-2|15|TRBD2|TRBJ2-5|-
CASTSGGLTQETQYF
TGTGCCAGCACCTCGGGGGGACTGACGCAAGAGACCCAGTACTTC
>TRBV27|15|-|TRBJ1-4|-
CASSSLRAEGGRLFF
TGTGCCAGCAGTAGCCTCCGAGCAGAGGGGGGTAGACTGTTTTTT
>TRBV7-3|14|TRBD1|TRBJ1-2|-
CASSRGTGGAVYTF
TGTGCCAGCAGCCGTGGGACAGGGGGCGCGGTCTACACCTTC
>TRBV12-3/TRBV12-4|13|-|TRBJ2-1|-
CASSPRTYNEQLF
TGTGCCAGCAGCCCTCGGACCTACAATGAGCAGCTCTTC
>TRBV6-6|15|-|TRBJ1-5|-
CASSSRGGSNQPQHF
TGTGCCAGCAGTTCCCGGGGAGGGTCCAATCAGCCCCAGCATTTT
>TRBV28|14|-|TRBJ1-1|-
CASSLRGVGTEAFF
TGTGCCAGCAGTTTAAGGGGTGTGGGAACTGAAGCTTTCTTT
>TRBV4-1|14|-|TRBJ1-3|-
CASSQVVRVNTIYF
TGCGCCAGCAGCCAGGTCGTTAGGGTAAACACCATATATTTT
>TRBV11-3|14|TRBD2|TRBJ2-5|-
CASSPSGRFETQYF
TGTGCCAGCAGCCCTAGCGGGAGGTTCGAGACCCAGTACTTC
>TRBV5-1|14|-|TRBJ2-3|-
CASTPHTGTDTQYF
TGCGCCAGCACACCCCACACGGGCACAGATACGCAGTATTTT
>TRBV29-1|12|TRBD1|TRBJ1-1|-
CSVSRQGIVAFF
TGCAGCGTGTCCCGACAGGGGATTGTAGCTTTCTTT
>TRBV5-8|12|-|TRBJ1-6|-
CASTRDSSPLHF
TGTGCCAGCACCCGAGACAGTTCACCCCTCCACTTT
>TRBV11-3|14|TRBD1|TRBJ1-6|-
CASRPTGGGSPLHF
TGTGCCAGCAGACCGACAGGGGGAGGGTCACCCCTCCACTTT
>TRBV4-1|14|TRBD1|TRBJ2-2|once
CASSIETGSGELFF
TGCGCCAGCAGCATCGAGACAGGGTCCGGGGAGCTGTTTTTT
>TRBV11-3|15|-|TRBJ1-1|once
CASSSAPGPHTEAFF
TGTGCCAGCAGCTCAGCCCCCGGGCCACACACTGAAGCTTTCTTT
>TRBV7-2|12|-|TRBJ1-6|-
CASSFEGVALHF
TGTGCCAGCAGCTTCGAGGGGGTAGCCCTCCACTTT
>TRBV24-1|16|-|TRBJ2-3|few
CATSASGRRGTDTQYF
TGTGCCACCAGTGCGTCCGGGAGAAGGGGCACAGATACGCAGTATTTT
>TRBV3-1/TRBV3-2|15|TRBD2|TRBJ2-7|-
CASSQPSGGIYEQYF
TGTGCCAGCAGCCAACCTAGCGGGGGGATCTACGAGCAGTACTTC
>TRBV24-1|14|-|TRBJ1-1|-
CATRGGQTNTEAFF
TGTGCCACCAGGGGTGGACAGACGAACACTGAAGCTTTCTTT
>TRBV5-4|15|TRBD1|TRBJ1-2|-
CASTMGQDGDYGYTF
TGTGCCAGCACCATGGGACAGGATGGGGACTATGGCTACACCTTC
>TRBV11-2|15|-|TRBJ2-7|-
CASSLGLGEQDEQYF
TGTGCCAGCAGCTTAGGTTTGGGTGAGCAGGACGAGCAGTACTTC
>TRBV6-2/TRBV6-3|14|-|TRBJ2-7|-
CASSYSANRNEQYF
TGTGCCAGCAGTTACTCGGCGAACAGGAACGAGCAGTACTTC
>TRBV19|13|-|TRBJ1-5|-
CASSRQRRQPQHF
TGTGCCAGTAGCCGTCAGAGAAGACAGCCCCAGCATTTT
>TRBV6-2/TRBV6-3|12|-|TRBJ2-3|-
CASSYSPDTQYF
TGTGCCAGCAGTTACTCCCCAGATACGCAGTATTTT
>TRBV19|14|-|TRBJ1-1|once
CASTNRVLGTEAFF
TGTGCCAGTACAAACAGGGTACTTGGTACTGAAGCTTTCTTT
>TRBV19|14|TRBD1|TRBJ1-1|-
CASSGRQGLAEAFF
TGTGCCAGTAGTGGCAGACAGGGTTTAGCTGAAGCTTTCTTT
>TRBV7-3|15|-|TRBJ2-7|-
CASSIESGSSYEQYF
TGTGCCAGCAGCATAGAATCCGGGTCCTCCTACGAGCAGTACTTC
>TRBV3-1/TRBV3-2|12|-|TRBJ1-1|-
CASSRVNTEAFF
TGTGCCAGCAGCCGGGTGAACACTGAAGCTTTCTTT
>TRBV6-5|15|TRBD2|TRBJ2-2|-
CASSTSGGPVGELFF
TGTGCCAGCAGTACTAGCGGAGGCCCGGTCGGGGAGCTGTTTTTT
>TRBV24-1|16|TRBD1|TRBJ2-5|-
CATSDARGTGQETQYF
TGTGCCACCAGTGATGCCCGGGGGACAGGCCAAGAGACCCAGTACTTC
>TRBV11-3|13|-|TRBJ1-1|-
CATNRGENTEAFF
TGTGCCACCAATAGGGGGGAGAACACTGAAGCTTTCTTT
>TRBV3-1/TRBV3-2|13|-|TRBJ1-1|-
CASSQDRVTEAFF
TGTGCCAGCAGCCAAGACAGGGTCACTGAAGCTTTCTTT